The sequence of this T cell receptor (beta chain) was determined in a study of T cell repertoires in cytomegalovirus infection (dated 2019 in TCRdb). Looking at the study overall: The peptide stimulations were aimed at well-studied HLA-B-restricted epitopes as well as recently identified HLA-C-restricted CMV epitopes, whose presentation resists viral immunomodulation. Donor HLA type was relevant to the analysis, because carriage of CMV infection together with the matching HLA type was indicated by public TCR beta signatures. Here is what the overall study found, with its caveats: In both this cohort and an independent roughly 360-donor cohort, the cumulative frequency of public TCR beta family members distinguished carriers of CMV infection plus the relevant HLA type. The ex vivo response was dominated by HLA-C-restricted CMV-specific TCR beta clonotypes, which also provided the single most frequent clonotype in two of eight donors.

In light of the paper, this sample's treatment or condition label describes: in vitro stimulation with specific CMV peptide epitopes to enrich CMV-specific T cells. The sample was run on an Illumina HiSeq 1500. TCRdb redid the processing of the public reads, applying fastp at Q25 and MiXCR, and retained in-frame beta chains. Rows are unified per CDR3 protein, each entry keeping the most common DNA and genes. Within this sample are about 89,000 distinct CDR3 sequences, with 25% to 30% of them counted one time only. The ten largest clones add up to roughly 70% of the sample. As to this clonotype: The antigen this receptor binds is unknown. No much larger clone is present one base from it, and per-base qualities are unavailable.

Based on the germline V gene (reference sequence), the CDR1 and CDR2 sequences are DFQATT and SNEGSKA. CDR3 length: 14 amino acids, cysteine to phenylalanine. Only the CDR3 portion is preserved as DNA: 42 bases, with reading frame beginning at the first base. V lost 5 bases and J lost 2 bases, and the count of bases not matched to a germline gene is 7. The receptor's source is a human donor in good health (CMV status not recorded). Some clones in this sample may be carry-over from other donors' samples. This sample comprised CD8+ T cells from cultured PBMCs, obtained from culture after CMV antigen stimulation. Recombination joined TRBV20-1 with TRBJ1-1; TRBD1 fits 8 bases in the junction. The DNA reads as follows: TGCAGTGCTCCGGTGACAGGGGCAAACACTGAAGCTTTCTTT. Its coded protein is CSAPVTGANTEAFF.